One and the same sample provided the 3 T cell receptor beta chains below, sequenced in a study of blood T cells in healthy people across ages. Combining a sample-barcoded 5' primer with a J-beta primer mix, a second PCR ran for about 7 to 12 cycles. TCRdb passed the 5' RACE reads through MiXCR, listing each CDR3 protein once. The sample lists around 1,700,000 distinct CDR3 sequences, 28% occurring once. Sequencing used blood. The receptors come from a woman younger than 45 in good health.

This clonotype was seen only a few times. The CDR3 loop reads CASSLLAGVSSYNEQFF. CDR3 bases: TGTGCCAGCAGCTTACTAGCGGGAGTGAGCTCCTACAATGAGCAGTTCTTC. The genes are TRBV7-2 and TRBJ2-1; 10 nucleotides agree with TRBD2. There are 17 residues in the CDR3. The germline gives CDR1 SGHTA, CDR2 FQGNSA. V shed 2 bases, J shed 0 bases, and the junction held 4 bases outside the gene matches.

The gene calls are TRBV5-1 and TRBJ2-4, with D maybe TRBD1 (5 bases). The assigned J gene may be wrong: the sequence end matches TRBJ2-7 better. This CDR3 has 14 amino acids. The V gene's germline CDR1 is SGHRS and CDR2 YFSETQ. As DNA, the CDR3 is TGCGCCAGCAGCGTCCAGGGTAACTCCTACGAGCAGTACTTC. Its protein is CASSVQGNSYEQYF.

The chain joins TRBV28 to TRBJ2-1; possibly TRBD2 for D (7 bases). The V gene lost 5 bases and the J gene lost 3 bases, with 17 bases spanning the gap. Germline CDR1 is MDHEN and CDR2 is SYDVKM. The CDR3 consists of 16 residues. The DNA of the CDR3 is TGTGCCAGCAGTCCAGGGGTTGCGGGGGTCTACAATGAGCAGTTCTTC. The encoded protein is CASSPGVAGVYNEQFF.